The sample holds a few counts of the clone carrying this TCR beta chain. Its target is not known. Profiled with immunoSEQ multiplex PCR; TCRdb holds only in-frame clones, not every one. The top ten hold approximately 3.3% of the sample, which has 20,000 to 25,000 clones, approximately 70% seen once. The patients all showed relapse after autologous stem cell transplantation, while their brentuximab vedotin exposure varied. Germline CDR1 is SGHRS and CDR2 is YFSETQ. The CDR3 has 15 residues. Trimming left V 4 bases short and J 0 bases short, with 13 bases between. This entry is derived from a study of PD-1 blockade in classical Hodgkin lymphoma. Study observations and caveats: Newly diagnosed patients were reported to exhibit reduced baseline TCR diversity relative to healthy donors.

The TCR originated in a human donor with classical Hodgkin lymphoma. Sample: peripheral blood mononuclear cells (PBMCs), taken at baseline. The chain couples TRBV5-1 to TRBJ1-1; no firm D call. CDR3 sequence: CASSPLSPMNTEAFF. Written as DNA, the CDR3 is TGCGCCAGCAGCCCCCTATCCCCCATGAACACTGAAGCTTTCTTT.